This entry lists 23 T cell receptor beta chains sequenced from one sample in a study of PD-L1 blockade in urothelial cancer (dated by TCRdb to about 2017). Receptor libraries were prepared by the immunoSEQ multiplex PCR assay. TCRdb retrieved this table from immuneACCESS and kept in-frame rearrangements only. Not all clones are present; in checked studies, unresolved V genes account for under half, and no reason is known for the remainder. The sample table contains 35,000 to 45,000 clones; only one count was recorded for 82% of them. The top ten clones comprise 6.8% of the sample. Reading the label with the study, this specimen's time point is: pretreatment peripheral blood. The source material was PBMCs, sampled around atezolizumab (anti-PD-L1) treatment. These receptors all come from a man in his sixties with urothelial cancer.

The rearrangement uses TRBV5-1 and TRBJ1-4, with 7 bases lining up with TRBD1. The CDR3 loop spans 15 amino acids. Germline CDR1 reads SGHRS; CDR2 reads YFSETQ. Trimming cost V 3 bases and J 3 bases; bases outside gene matches: 5. The CDR3 nucleotides read TGCGCCAGCAGCTCCGACAGGGCCTCTAATGAAAAACTGTTTTTT. Protein: CASSSDRASNEKLFF.

This clone was counted a single time. The J gene is TRBJ2-1, the V gene TRBV19; maybe TRBD2 (6 bases). The CDR3 spans 15 residues. Between the trimmed V and J ends, which lost 2 bases and 7 bases, there was a span of 15 bases. Germline CDR1 reads LNHDA; CDR2 reads SQIVND (reference sequence). This chain's CDR3 is CASSITAGLDNEQFF. In nucleotides, the CDR3 is TGTGCCAGTAGTATAACGGCGGGGCTAGATAATGAGCAGTTCTTC.

The J gene is TRBJ1-4, the V gene TRBV18; the D gene is possibly TRBD1 (5 bases). This CDR3 is 15 amino acids long. Germline assignment: CDR1 KGHSH and CDR2 LQKENI. The ends were cut back, 2 bases at V and 8 bases at J, with 15 bases in the middle. The CDR3 spells CASSPTGLEGEKLFF. CDR3 nucleotides: TGTGCCAGCTCACCAACCGGGTTGGAGGGGGAAAAACTGTTTTTT.

This chain links TRBV6-5 with TRBJ1-2; D is ambiguous. CDR1 and CDR2 (germline): MNHEY, SVGAGI. V was trimmed by 2 bases and J by 7 bases, leaving 11 bases between them. The CDR3 consists of 13 residues. CDR3 residues: CASSYGGRGGYTF. CDR3 bases: TGTGCCAGCAGTTACGGCGGCCGGGGTGGCTACACCTTC.

This clone was seen a single time. Other DNA sequences in this sample translate to the same CDR3. The V gene is TRBV6-5, the J gene TRBJ2-2, with TRBD1 identical over 8 bases. From germline, CDR1 is MNHEY and CDR2 SVGAGI. CDR3 size: 16 residues. Losses at the gene ends were 2 bases for V and 5 bases for J; bases not matched to a gene: 7. The CDR3 is CASSYSAGGRTGELFF. The CDR3 DNA reads TGTGCCAGCAGTTACAGCGCAGGGGGCCGAACCGGGGAGCTGTTTTTT.

The J gene is TRBJ2-1, the V gene TRBV6-1; TRBD2 matches at 11 bases. Looked up from germline, CDR1 is MNHNS and CDR2 is SASEGT. The J segment lost 8 bases and the V segment lost 4 bases, leaving 10 bases of the junction unmatched. This CDR3 spans 16 amino acids. CDR3 nucleotide sequence: TGTGCCAGCAGTGCGCCGCCTAGCGGGGGGCCCTATGAGCAGTTCTTC. This codes for CASSAPPSGGPYEQFF.

This clone was observed a handful of times. The J gene is TRBJ1-1, the V gene TRBV6-1, with D maybe TRBD1 (6 bases). In germline, CDR1 is MNHNS, CDR2 SASEGT. Trimming left V 1 base short and J 1 base short, with 7 bases between. There are 14 residues in the CDR3. This CDR3 reads CASSEDRENTEAFF. The CDR3 DNA reads as TGTGCCAGCAGTGAAGACAGGGAGAACACTGAAGCTTTCTTT.

The table lists this clone with a few counts. This rearrangement joins TRBV28 to TRBJ2-1, with TRBD2 matching 11 bases. Germline CDR1 is MDHEN and CDR2 is SYDVKM. V trimming: 4 bases; J trimming: 4 bases; junction bases outside the gene matches: 15. This CDR3 contains 19 residues. The CDR3 loop reads CASSSTRFLTSGRYNEQFF. As DNA, the CDR3 is TGTGCCAGCAGTTCGACCCGATTCCTAACTAGCGGGAGATACAATGAGCAGTTCTTC. The full variable domain, in which reference TRBV28 and TRBJ2-1 provide the parts outside the CDR3, is DVKVTQSSRYLVKRTGEKVFLECVQDMDHENMFWYRQDPGLGLRLIYFSYDVKMKEKGDIPEGYSVSREKKERFSLILESASTNQTSMYLCASSSTRFLTSGRYNEQFFGPGTRLTVL.

The chain links TRBV19 to TRBJ2-1; 11 nucleotides agree with TRBD2. The CDR3 consists of 16 residues. CDR1 and CDR2 from the germline V gene are LNHDA and SQIVND (reference sequence). The J segment lost 7 bases and the V segment lost 7 bases, leaving 12 bases of the junction unmatched. The CDR3 region is CASTLRLTSGVNEQFF. In DNA form, the CDR3 reads TGTGCCAGTACCTTAAGATTGACTAGCGGGGTTAATGAGCAGTTCTTC.

V gene TRBV30 combines with J gene TRBJ1-6; no reliable D call. In germline, CDR1 is GTSNPN, CDR2 SVGIG (reference sequence). The CDR3 totals 14 residues. V dropped 1 base and J dropped 7 bases, with 11 bases sitting between them. The CDR3 DNA is TGTGCCTGGAGTGCTGAGGTACCCAATTCACCCCTCCACTTT. This encodes CAWSAEVPNSPLHF.

The V gene is TRBV18, the J gene TRBJ2-4, with 8 bases identical to TRBD1. Trimming at V came to 2 bases and at J to 6 bases, leaving 9 bases not matched to a gene. The CDR3 covers 16 residues. Germline V gives CDR1 KGHSH, CDR2 LQKENI. This CDR3 reads CASSPSTGGGGNIQYF. For the CDR3, the DNA is TGTGCCAGCTCACCAAGTACAGGGGGAGGTGGAAACATTCAGTACTTC.

The gene calls are TRBV28 and TRBJ1-1; TRBD1 might be the D (5 bases). Between the trimmed V and J ends, which lost 3 bases and 1 base, there was a span of 15 bases. CDR1 and CDR2 from the germline V gene are MDHEN and SYDVKM. This CDR3 has 16 residues. The CDR3: CASSFGGLGKNTEAFF. The CDR3 coding sequence is TGTGCCAGCAGTTTCGGGGGGTTGGGGAAGAACACTGAAGCTTTCTTT.

The chain is built from TRBV7-6 and TRBJ2-1; 7 positions match TRBD2. The V gene end was trimmed by 3 bases and the J gene end by 10 bases; junction bases not matched to a gene: 6. Germline-derived CDR1 and CDR2 are SGHVS and FNYEAQ. This CDR3 spans 13 amino acids. The CDR3 loop reads CASSFNPGLEQFF. The CDR3 DNA reads TGTGCCAGCAGCTTTAACCCGGGACTAGAGCAGTTCTTC.

This rearrangement joins TRBV28 to TRBJ1-1; D ambiguous. Between the trimmed V and J ends, which lost 3 bases and 0 bases, there was a span of 14 bases. This CDR3 has 16 amino acids. Germline loops: CDR1 MDHEN, CDR2 SYDVKM. CDR3 sequence (DNA): TGTGCCAGCAGTTTCCTCGTGGTCCGGTTGAACACTGAAGCTTTCTTT. The encoded protein is CASSFLVVRLNTEAFF.

The genes are TRBV30 and TRBJ1-2, with 7 bases fitting TRBD1. The CDR3 runs 13 residues. Germline-derived CDR1 and CDR2 are GTSNPN and SVGIG (reference sequence). Trimming at V came to 3 bases and at J to 4 bases, leaving 5 bases not matched to a gene. CDR3 loop: CAWSRGTAYGYTF. In DNA form, the CDR3 reads TGTGCCTGGAGCCGCGGGACAGCCTATGGCTACACCTTC.

The chain employs TRBV5-1 and TRBJ1-1; no firm D call. This CDR3 has 15 residues. Germline V gene lookup returns CDR1 SGHRS and CDR2 YFSETQ. V was trimmed by 3 bases and J by 3 bases, leaving 15 bases between them. The chain's CDR3 is CASSSSISADTEAFF. The CDR3 DNA follows: TGCGCCAGCAGCTCCAGCATCAGTGCGGACACTGAAGCTTTCTTT.

This sequence joins TRBV9 and TRBJ2-5; 8 bases align to TRBD2. The CDR3 is made up of 17 amino acids. From germline, CDR1 is SGDLS and CDR2 YYNGEE. Germline trimming cut 0 bases from V and 3 bases from J; bases unmatched to any gene: 10. Written as DNA, the CDR3 is TGTGCCAGCAGCGTAGGGCCGGGGGGGCTTTTGGAAGAGACCCAGTACTTC. This gives the protein CASSVGPGGLLEETQYF.

This rearrangement joins TRBV7-9 to TRBJ1-2, with 7 bases fitting TRBD1. CDR3 size: 12 residues. The V gene's germline CDR1 is SEHNR and CDR2 FQNEAQ (reference sequence). V shed 5 bases, J shed 6 bases, and the junction held 3 bases outside the gene matches. The CDR3 spells CASSVGQDGYTF. The DNA of the CDR3 is TGTGCCAGCAGCGTCGGACAGGATGGCTACACCTTC.

V gene TRBV30 combines with J gene TRBJ2-5; 12 nucleotides match TRBD2. V was pared by 1 base and J by 5 bases, with 8 bases of the junction left unmatched. The germline CDR1 and CDR2 sequences are GTSNPN and SVGIG (reference sequence). CDR3 length: 16 amino acids. In nucleotides, the CDR3 is TGTGCCTGGAGTGCGAGACTAGCGGGGGTTGCGGAGACCCAGTACTTC. Translated: CAWSARLAGVAETQYF.

In this sample, this clone turned up a few times. The CDR3 DNA follows: TGTGCCAGCAAGACCTGGACAGGGACAGCTGAAAAACTGTTTTTT. This translates into CASKTWTGTAEKLFF. This chain joins TRBV6-5 and TRBJ1-4; 8 positions match TRBD1. CDR3 size: 15 residues. CDR1 and CDR2 from the germline V gene are MNHEY and SVGAGI. Losses at the gene ends were 7 bases for V and 7 bases for J; bases not matched to a gene: 11.

This chain uses TRBV29-1 with TRBJ2-1; 9 bases match TRBD1. The CDR3 is made up of 16 amino acids. CDR1 is SQVTM, CDR2 ANQGSEA, per germline. V trimming: 0 bases; J trimming: 4 bases; junction bases outside the gene matches: 7. The CDR3 protein is CSVEEMDRGVYNEQFF. Written as DNA, the CDR3 is TGCAGCGTTGAAGAAATGGACAGGGGTGTTTACAATGAGCAGTTCTTC.

This clone was seen a few times. The rearrangement uses TRBV20-1 and TRBJ2-5; D ambiguous. This CDR3 has 10 amino acids. Trimming stripped 5 bases from V and 2 bases from J, with 3 bases between. Germline V CDR1 and CDR2: DFQATT, SNEGSKA (reference sequence). CDR3 in DNA: TGCAGTGCTCATCAAGAGACCCAGTACTTC. The encoded protein is CSAHQETQYF.

The chain is built from TRBV6-1 and TRBJ2-7; D might be TRBD1 (6 bases). Trimming took 6 bases from V and 2 from J, leaving 11 bases between them. Germline CDR1 is MNHNS and CDR2 is SASEGT. This CDR3 is built from 13 residues. As DNA, the CDR3 is TGTGCCAGCAGGGGACCAGGGGCCTACGAGCAGTACTTC. This sequence encodes CASRGPGAYEQYF.